This record looks at one T cell receptor (beta chain) sequence and its context. The antigen this receptor binds is unknown. Qualities for individual bases were not recorded, and no much larger clone is one base off. Other DNA variants within this sample encode the same CDR3. Libraries were prepared through the immunoSEQ multiplex PCR assay. The multiplex PCR relied on a mix of 60 forward primers for TCR Vbeta segments and 13 reverse primers for TCR Jbeta segments. Amplification of the CDR3 region of rearranged TCR beta genes was performed with a multiplex PCR assay on genomic DNA. The Illumina HiSeq System was used to sequence the amplified TCR beta libraries as 87-base-pair reads. The study's processing was this. A later analysis tallied around 87 million unique TCR beta chains across the 610 or so repertoires, and around 10 million of those chains were shared by two or more donors. Raw reads were error-corrected and collapsed into unique sequences by a nearest-neighbor algorithm in which closely related sequences were merged to remove PCR and sequencing errors. Alignment of CDR3 sequences to IMGT reference sequences was used to assign V, D and J gene segments. For a sequence to be retained, a match of at least six nucleotides to both a V gene segment and a J gene segment was required. A rearrangement was called productive if the CDR3 had no stop codons and remained in frame with V and J, and every other rearrangement was called non-productive. CDR3 was defined according to IMGT convention as the region running from the second conserved V-encoded cysteine to the conserved J-encoded phenylalanine. Sequences without an unambiguous match to a single V gene segment were excluded from the earlier analysis of over 500 of the donors. An earlier analysis of 450 to 650 of the donors called V segments functional above 56.7% productive rearrangements and segregating when the between-donor standard deviation exceeded 5%. A statistical classification framework was developed to diagnose cytomegalovirus status using the catalog of TCR beta chain sequences. V and J gene assignment, in a later analysis, came from comparing TCR nucleotide sequences with IMGT/GENE-DB human TR gene sequences. The TCRdist pipeline was used in a later analysis to assign CDR3 sequences and most-parsimonious VDJ recombination scenarios. In a later analysis, each TCR beta chain was defined by its CDR3 amino acid sequence together with its V-gene family, and reads without a unique V-gene family were excluded. As a way to deal with suspected cross-contamination and a sequencing artifact, a later analysis dropped 640 or so nucleotide sequences that were highly shared and had low generation probability. For each public chain, a later analysis derived a clonal expansion index from normalized ranks of inferred template counts within each repertoire. In a later analysis, generation probabilities were computed with a VDJ recombination model fitted to out-of-frame rearrangements, and the resulting probabilities were checked against IGoR. A later analysis scored TCR-TCR, TCR-HLA and TCR-CMV co-occurrence with hypergeometric tests, applying a repertoire-size bias correction to TCR pairs. In a later analysis, false discovery rates were estimated by permuting HLA or CMV assignments 20 times. A later analysis grouped co-occurring TCRs with DBSCAN, adding TCRdist sequence similarity when clustering within HLA-allele-positive subsets. Repertoires with fewer than 30,000 or more than 120,000 public chains were left out of co-occurrence clustering, as were four to six repertoires with anomalous nucleotide sharing. Held by TCRdb, this immuneACCESS table contains in-frame sequences only and omits some clones. Under half of the omission traces to an unresolved V gene where checked; the cause of the rest is unknown. V, J and clone size are those of that table, while D and trimming were read from the DNA. A total of about 170,000 clones appear in this sample, around 78% of them only once. Roughly 1.9% of the sample is held by the ten biggest clonotypes.

This specimen belongs to a study of cytomegalovirus exposure and HLA in healthy donors (dated by TCRdb to 2015 to 2018). Some background on the complete study: An earlier analysis of some 600 of the donors reported about 300 Gb of sequence data and 90 million to 120 million unique TCR beta sequences obtained from 180 million or so T cells. The T cell repertoires of 666 subjects were profiled by immunosequencing and related to cytomegalovirus serostatus. Across around 400 genotyped donors of the cohort, an average of approximately 200,000 unique TCR beta nucleotide sequences per donor were sequenced, and roughly 20% of those sequences were non-productive. An early release covering some 640 HLA-typed donors comprised around 300 gigabases of sequencing data and 65 million to 100 million unique TCR sequences. An earlier analysis of roughly 580 of the donors used high-throughput TCR beta sequencing to judge whether each TCR beta V gene segment behaved as functional or pseudogenic. HLA typing included class I and class II loci at four-digit resolution. In the later analysis, no new phenotypic data were used to find candidate immune exposures; instead, reliance was placed on TCR beta sequences and their occurrence across donors. Of the 300 to 500 genotyped donors, 80% to 90% were placed in the genetic ancestry cluster associated with self-reported Caucasian donors. A later genetic analysis used genome-wide SNP genotypes for about three fifths of the 666 donors, treating that subset as a discovery cohort. The study combined high-throughput TCR immunosequencing, statistical association of individual TCRs with disease status, and machine learning to predict cytomegalovirus infection status. Every repertoire in the discovery cohort had been generated on one and the same sequencing platform. In addition to the first cohort of around 670 subjects, a separate validation cohort of approximately 130 different subjects was used. Donor age, sex, ethnicity and CMV serostatus were compiled together with the repertoire data. Several DR-DQ haplotypes were handled as single units for association and clustering because linkage in the cohort was strong. The study was designed to test whether signatures of past pathogen exposure could be identified by cataloging public T cell receptors. In a later analysis, previously published TCR beta repertoires from some 640 donors were re-analyzed and high-resolution HLA genotyping was added so that TCR occurrence patterns could be studied. The number of donors typed differed by locus, with 629-630 for A, B, C, DRB1 and DQB1, roughly 520 for DQA1, approximately 580 for DPA1, and approximately 470 for DPB1. Summary of the overall study and its limitations: The classifier was reported to diagnose cytomegalovirus status with high specificity and sensitivity in both the original cohort and the validation cohort. A later analysis found that most CMV-associated TCR beta chains appeared HLA-restricted, with HLA associations seemingly driven largely by CMV exposure. The authors suggested that the approach could potentially be generalized to other disease states and immunological phenotypes. In the study, some 160 TCR beta chains were listed as associated with cytomegalovirus. A cluster of highly shared sequence variants was judged likely to represent a technical artifact of the sequencing pipeline. For the cohort, immune exposure information was limited to CMV serostatus. In a later genetic analysis, a missense DCLRE1C variant was associated with V-gene and J-gene trimming of TCR beta chains, and the association was replicated in an independent cohort. Because counts were too low, 15 to 20 rarely observed V segments, including chromosome 9 orphons, were excluded from the earlier analysis of fewer than 650 of the donors. The 87-base-pair reads could not distinguish some IMGT-functional V segments, including TRBV6-2 and TRBV6-3, so those segments were excluded. A later analysis found that HLA-associated TCR beta chains were more clonally expanded and had lower generation probabilities than equally common non-associated chains. HLA typing was unavailable for some donors at each locus, so association tests used only the typed subset. In vitro tests confirmed that a few of the cytomegalovirus-associated TCR beta chains recognize cytomegalovirus antigens. A further reported finding was that TCR beta sequences accurately predicted the HLA-A and HLA-B alleles for most subjects in the first cohort. In an earlier analysis of roughly 560 of the donors, most TCR beta V segments were observed in productive rearrangements about 87% or about 30% of the time, broadly matching IMGT annotations. In this cohort, only TCR beta chains were sequenced, and detectable features were limited by the absence of alpha or paired-chain data. Across donors, most TCR sequences were observed very rarely, whereas some public TCRs were present in many individuals. A later analysis associated about 16,000 TCR beta sequences with specific HLA alleles at a false discovery rate of 0.05. In a later analysis, TCR association rates were found to vary across HLA loci, with the most associated TCRs seen for DRB1 alleles and the fewest for HLA-C alleles. According to a later genetic analysis, donors in an Asian-associated ancestry cluster had fewer N-insertions in productive TCRs than the approximately 630-donor mean. Several of the top co-occurrence clusters appeared to be linked to parvovirus B19, influenza, CMV and Epstein-Barr virus, according to a later analysis. Linkage disequilibrium might explain the correlated functional status among segregating V segments, but an unknown experimental factor could not be excluded. Sequencing depth was assumed to be roughly uniform across donors in the presence/absence analyses, though that assumption may not hold. Assigning TCR associations to individual alleles was difficult when HLA alleles, especially DR and DQ, strongly co-occurred.

V loses 1 base of germline sequence and J loses 4 bases, and the interval between the two ends is 2 bases. Measured from the cysteine to the phenylalanine, the CDR3 is 11 residues long. Only the CDR3 part of the read is kept: 33 bases, read in frame from the first base. CDR1 and CDR2, per the germline V gene, are MNHEY and SVGAGI. The cohort comprised several hundred healthy bone marrow donors. All cohort members were sampled while nominally healthy, although unrecorded immune exposures were likely present. The donor was CMV seropositive and belonged to the group of 270 or so seropositive cohort members. A peripheral blood sample was provided by each donor, and peripheral blood mononuclear cells were used for TCR beta sequencing. The Qiagen DNeasy Blood Extraction Kit was used to extract genomic DNA from the blood cell samples.

The receptor's source is a woman in her twenties or thirties in good health and CMV-seropositive. Sequencing input: PBMCs. Recombination linked TRBV6-5 to TRBJ2-7, with no confident D gene call. CDR3 sequence: CASSYLYEQYF. Here is the DNA: TGTGCCAGCAGTTACTTATACGAGCAGTACTTC.